This T cell receptor beta chain was sequenced for a study of T cell repertoires in cytomegalovirus infection. Looking at the study overall: Matching HLA type and CMV infection were both indicated by public TCR beta signatures.

A single record per CDR3 protein comes from TCRdb applying MiXCR to the reads. Among more than 500,000 distinct CDR3 sequences, about 17% were seen once, and the ten largest hold under 30%. Germline CDR1 is GTSNPN and CDR2 is SVGIG (reference sequence). The CDR3 contains 14 residues. Deletions cut 7 bases from V and 14 bases from J, with 24 bases between. This receptor was taken from a human donor in good health (CMV status not recorded). Some clones in this sample may be carry-over from other donors' samples. The chain couples TRBV30 to TRBJ1-6, with a weak D call TRBD1 (6 bases). Sequencing was carried out using CD8+ T cells from PBMCs. The chain's CDR3 is CAYAGTGHRGALHF. Written as DNA, the CDR3 is TGTGCCTATGCCGGGACGGGCCATAGGGGGGCCCTCCACTTT.